This entry lists 11 T cell receptor beta chains sequenced from one sample in a study of T cells after yellow fever vaccination. TCRdb reprocessed the 5' RACE reads via MiXCR and lists one record per CDR3 protein. The sample lists a few hundred thousand distinct CDR3 sequences, approximately 8% seen once, with approximately 15% in the top ten. The material was PBMCs, obtained about 49 days after the first yellow fever vaccination. The receptors were sampled from a man aged 18 to 35 who received the YFV17D yellow fever vaccine.

The J gene is TRBJ1-6, the V gene TRBV2; D might be TRBD1 (6 bases). This CDR3 comprises 15 residues. Germline values: CDR1 SNHLY, CDR2 FYNNEI. Trimming pared 0 bases from V and 7 bases from J, leaving 10 bases between. The CDR3 coding sequence is TGTGCCAGCAGTGAAGCGGCAGGGGTGAATTCACCCCTCCACTTT. Translating it yields CASSEAAGVNSPLHF.

This clonotype was counted a few times. This chain links TRBV28 with TRBJ2-2, with TRBD1 matching over 7 bases. The junction had 7 bases not matched to a gene; V was cut back by 10 bases and J by 5 bases. CDR1 and CDR2 from the germline V gene are MDHEN and SYDVKM. The CDR3 covers 13 residues. The CDR3 sequence: CAITTGSTGELFF. CDR3 coding DNA: TGTGCCATTACGACAGGGAGTACCGGGGAGCTGTTTTTT.

The V gene is TRBV20-1, the J gene TRBJ2-7; 11 nucleotides match TRBD2. The junction had 9 bases not matched to a gene; V was cut back by 3 bases and J by 2 bases. CDR3 size: 16 residues. Germline loops: CDR1 DFQATT, CDR2 SNEGSKA (reference sequence). The CDR3 DNA reads as TGCAGTGCTAGTGCGGCTAGCGGGGGGTCGACCTACGAGCAGTACTTC. Its protein product is CSASAASGGSTYEQYF.

This clonotype has a handful of counts. This chain joins TRBV3-1 and TRBJ2-1, with D perhaps matching TRBD1 or TRBD2 (5 bases each). Per germline, CDR1 LGHDT and CDR2 YNNKEL (reference sequence). CDR3 length: 14 amino acids. V gave up 4 bases and J gave up 10 bases, with 17 bases separating them. The CDR3 sequence: CASSLPGQGLEQFF. CDR3 in DNA: TGTGCCAGCAGCCTCCCGGGGCAAGGATTGGAGCAGTTCTTC.

The chain combines TRBV18 with TRBJ1-6; D is unresolved. This CDR3 contains 13 residues. In germline, CDR1 is KGHSH, CDR2 LQKENI. Trimming removed 2 bases at V and 13 bases at J, with 12 bases between. In DNA, the CDR3 is TGTGCCAGCTCACCATTGGACCTCTCTCCCCTCCACTTT. It yields the protein CASSPLDLSPLHF.

The chain has TRBV6-2 or TRBV6-3 and TRBJ2-1, with D perhaps matching TRBD1 or TRBD2 (5 bases each). With 6 bases removed from V and 15 bases from J, the gap between germline ends came to 18 bases. The CDR3 contains 12 residues. Germline V lookup: CDR1 MNHEY, CDR2 SVGEGT. The CDR3 here is CASRTRGLQAFF. The CDR3 DNA reads as TGTGCCAGCAGAACTAGGGGCCTTCAGGCGTTCTTC.

The chain uses TRBV12-3 or TRBV12-4 and TRBJ1-1, with a possible D match to TRBD1 (6 bases). The V and J ends lost 6 bases and 6 bases respectively, with 17 bases between them. The CDR3 length is 14 residues. The CDR3 nucleotides are TGTGCCAGCAGATACCTCAACAGGGCCTCTGAAGCTTTCTTT. Translating it yields CASRYLNRASEAFF.

The table lists this clonotype with a few counts. The chain carries TRBV12-3 or TRBV12-4 and TRBJ2-3; D may be TRBD1 or TRBD2 (5 bases each). The ends were cut back, 9 bases at V and 2 bases at J, with 9 bases in the middle. The CDR3 is 12 residues long. The CDR3 DNA follows: TGTGCCAGTGGGACCATCACAGATACGCAGTATTTT. Protein sequence: CASGTITDTQYF.

This clonotype was seen only a few times. Mismatch with germline at one junction end may stem from a read error. This chain links TRBV12-3 or TRBV12-4 with TRBJ1-4; D is possibly TRBD1 (5 bases). There are 13 residues in the CDR3. The chain's CDR3 is CASSPTRRALPNF. Written as DNA, the CDR3 is TGTGCCAGCAGTCCAACCCGCAGGGCGCTACCAAATTTT.

This clonotype was detected ten times or more. The chain carries TRBV19 and TRBJ2-6, with D uncertain. Trimming removed 5 bases from V and 0 bases from J, with 8 bases in between. This CDR3 region has 15 residues. Germline CDR1 and CDR2: LNHDA and SQIVND (reference sequence). The CDR3 loop is CASSDRGSGANVLTF. CDR3 DNA sequence: TGTGCCAGTAGTGACCGCGGCTCTGGGGCCAACGTCCTGACTTTC.

The V and J genes are TRBV9 and TRBJ2-5; TRBD1 matches 9 bases. CDR1 is SGDLS, CDR2 YYNGEE, per germline. V shed 4 bases and J 1 base; nucleotides not matched to a gene: 5. The CDR3 extends over 15 amino acids. The CDR3 sequence: CASSLQGAGQETQYF. In nucleotides, the CDR3 is TGTGCCAGCAGCCTACAGGGGGCTGGCCAAGAGACCCAGTACTTC.